The 11 T cell receptor beta chains listed next were all sequenced from one sample in a study of CD8 T cells in Susac syndrome. Reverse transcription of about 0.45 to 1 ug RNA was carried out with random hexamers. MiXCR was run by TCRdb on the immunoSEQ multiplex PCR reads, yielding one entry per CDR3 protein. Here the sample spans about 180,000 distinct CDR3 sequences, more than 90% being singletons. The material sequenced was CD4+ T cells from PBMCs. Source of these receptors: a human donor with multiple sclerosis.

The V and J genes are TRBV7-2 and TRBJ1-2; D is uncertain. Trimming removed 5 bases from V and 2 bases from J, with 18 bases in between. Per the germline V gene, CDR1 is SGHTA and CDR2 is FQGNSA. The CDR3 loop spans 16 amino acids. The CDR3 nucleotides read TGTGCCAGCAGCGAGGATTTTGGAGTAGCAAACTATGGCTACACCTTC. Its protein product is CASSEDFGVANYGYTF. The full variable domain, rest sourced from reference TRBV7-2 and TRBJ1-2, is GAGVSQSPSNKVTEKGKDVELRCDPISGHTALYWYRQSLGQGLEFLIYFQGNSAPDKSGLPSDRFSAERTGGSVSTLTIQRTQQEDSAVYLCASSEDFGVANYGYTFGSGTRLTVV.

The V gene is TRBV12-3 or TRBV12-4, the J gene TRBJ2-7; D is ambiguous. V lost 5 bases and J lost 5, with 10 bases in between. The CDR3 spans 12 residues. The CDR3: CASSITQHEQYF. CDR3 in DNA: TGTGCCAGCAGTATCACACAGCACGAGCAGTACTTC.

The chain carries TRBV7-9 and TRBJ2-3; weak D call: TRBD1 (5 bases). This CDR3 contains 13 residues. V dropped 3 bases and J dropped 3 bases, with 7 bases sitting between them. Per germline, CDR1 SEHNR and CDR2 FQNEAQ (reference sequence). The CDR3 sequence: CASSFRQTDTQYF. Written as DNA, the CDR3 is TGTGCCAGCAGCTTTCGACAGACAGATACGCAGTATTTT.

The chain employs TRBV9 and TRBJ2-5, with a weak D call TRBD1 (5 bases). The CDR3 covers 15 residues. Trimming removed 3 bases at V and 5 bases at J, with 17 bases between. From germline, CDR1 is SGDLS and CDR2 YYNGEE. The CDR3 here is CASSARAGSMETQYF. The CDR3 nucleotides are TGTGCCAGCAGCGCCCGAGCAGGGTCTATGGAGACCCAGTACTTC.

The chain uses TRBV5-4 and TRBJ2-1; 13 nucleotides align to TRBD2. V lost 3 bases to trimming and J lost 8 bases; unmatched junction nucleotides: 5. Germline CDR1 reads SGHNT; CDR2 reads YYREEE (reference sequence). The CDR3 is made up of 15 amino acids. The CDR3 DNA sequence: TGTGCCAGCAGCTCACTAGCGGGGGGGCCCTATGAGCAGTTCTTC. It is translated as CASSSLAGGPYEQFF.

The rearrangement uses TRBV6-5 and TRBJ1-2; D is undetermined. The V gene's germline CDR1 is MNHEY and CDR2 SVGAGI. V lost 8 bases, J lost 0 bases, and 10 bases lay in between. CDR3 length: 13 residues. CDR3 DNA sequence: TGTGCCAGCCGCAACGGGCCTAACTATGGCTACACCTTC. This codes for CASRNGPNYGYTF.

The chain joins TRBV15 to TRBJ2-7; D remains unclear. The CDR3 totals 15 residues. Deletions cut 1 base from V and 2 bases from J, with 12 bases between. CDR1 is LNHNV and CDR2 is YYDKDF in the germline V gene (reference sequence). CDR3 sequence reads: CATSRVVRPPYEQYF. As DNA, the CDR3 is TGTGCCACCAGCAGAGTAGTCCGGCCCCCCTACGAGCAGTACTTC.

The V call is TRBV4-3, the J call TRBJ1-6; TRBD1 might be the D (6 bases). Per germline, CDR1 LGHNA and CDR2 YSLEER. Trimming left V 4 bases short and J 9 bases short, with 16 bases between. This CDR3 is 15 amino acids long. DNA for the CDR3: TGCGCCAGCAGCCCGGACGGGGGCAAAGGTTCACCCCTCCACTTT. Translation: CASSPDGGKGSPLHF.

The chain uses TRBV7-2 and TRBJ1-2; 7 bases align to TRBD1. V was clipped by 5 bases and J by 2 bases; unmatched bases: 5. CDR3 length: 14 residues. CDR1 SGHTA and CDR2 FQGNSA come from the germline V gene. The CDR3 DNA sequence: TGTGCCAGCAGCGTGGACAGGAGCAACTATGGCTACACCTTC. Amino acids: CASSVDRSNYGYTF.

The chain couples TRBV12-3 or TRBV12-4 to TRBJ2-5; D gene uncertain. The CDR3 consists of 15 residues. V dropped 6 bases and J dropped 1 base, with 15 bases sitting between them. CDR3 sequence: CASSLAQLGQETQYF. CDR3 sequence (DNA): TGTGCCAGCAGCTTGGCGCAACTCGGCCAAGAGACCCAGTACTTC.

The chain uses TRBV3-1 and TRBJ1-2; D is perhaps TRBD1 (5 bases). Per germline, CDR1 LGHDT and CDR2 YNNKEL (reference sequence). The CDR3 spans 13 residues. The ends were cut back, 1 base at V and 7 bases at J, with 10 bases in the middle. Here the CDR3 reads CASSQAGTSGYTF. In DNA form, the CDR3 reads TGTGCCAGCAGCCAAGCAGGGACGAGTGGCTACACCTTC.